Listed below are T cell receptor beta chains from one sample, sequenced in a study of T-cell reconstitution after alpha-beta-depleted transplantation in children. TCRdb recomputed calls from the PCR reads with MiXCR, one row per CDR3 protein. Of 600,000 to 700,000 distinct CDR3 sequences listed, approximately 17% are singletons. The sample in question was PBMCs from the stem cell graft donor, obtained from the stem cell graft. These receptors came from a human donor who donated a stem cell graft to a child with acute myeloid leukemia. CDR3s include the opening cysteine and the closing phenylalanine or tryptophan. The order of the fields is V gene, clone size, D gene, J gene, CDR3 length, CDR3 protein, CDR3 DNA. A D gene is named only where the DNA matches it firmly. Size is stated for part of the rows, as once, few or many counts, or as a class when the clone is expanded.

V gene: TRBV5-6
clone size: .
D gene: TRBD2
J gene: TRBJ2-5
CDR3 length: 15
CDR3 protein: CASSSLAGSQETQYF
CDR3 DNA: TGTGCCAGCAGCTCACTAGCGGGGTCCCAAGAGACCCAGTACTTC

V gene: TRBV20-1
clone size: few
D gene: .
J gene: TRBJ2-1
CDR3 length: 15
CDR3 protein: CSARTGIGSYNEQFF
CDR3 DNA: TGCAGTGCTAGAACGGGGATAGGCTCCTACAATGAGCAGTTCTTC

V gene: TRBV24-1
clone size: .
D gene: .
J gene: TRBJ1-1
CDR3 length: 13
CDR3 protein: CATSAPSNTEAFF
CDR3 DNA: TGTGCCACCAGTGCTCCGTCGAACACTGAAGCTTTCTTT

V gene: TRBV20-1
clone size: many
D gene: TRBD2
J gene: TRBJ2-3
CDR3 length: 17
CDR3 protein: CSATCLLAGGKGDTQYF
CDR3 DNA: TGCAGTGCTACCTGCCTCCTAGCGGGGGGCAAGGGAGATACGCAGTATTTT

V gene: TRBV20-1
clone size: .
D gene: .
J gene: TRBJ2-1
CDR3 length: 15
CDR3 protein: CSARDRKAAINEQFF
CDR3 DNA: TGCAGTGCTAGAGATCGGAAAGCGGCAATCAATGAGCAGTTCTTC

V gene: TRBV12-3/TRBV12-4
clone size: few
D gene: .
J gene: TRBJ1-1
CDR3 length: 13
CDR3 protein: CASSFDGTTEAFF
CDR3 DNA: TGTGCCAGCAGTTTTGACGGGACCACTGAAGCTTTCTTT

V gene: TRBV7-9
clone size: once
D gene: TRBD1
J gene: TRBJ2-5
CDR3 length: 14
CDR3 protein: CASSSPTGGETQYF
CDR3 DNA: TGTGCCAGCAGCTCCCCGACAGGGGGCGAGACCCAGTACTTC

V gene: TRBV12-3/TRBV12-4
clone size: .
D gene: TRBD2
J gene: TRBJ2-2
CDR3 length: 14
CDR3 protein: CASSRGGFAGELFF
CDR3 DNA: TGTGCCAGCAGTCGGGGGGGGTTTGCCGGGGAGCTGTTTTTT

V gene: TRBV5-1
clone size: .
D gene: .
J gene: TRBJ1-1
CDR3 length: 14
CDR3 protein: CASSPLGPGTEAFF
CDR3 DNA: TGCGCCAGCAGCCCCCTCGGACCGGGAACTGAAGCTTTCTTT

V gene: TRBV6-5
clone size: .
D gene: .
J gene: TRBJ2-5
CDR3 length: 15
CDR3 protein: CASSYEHPTVETQYF
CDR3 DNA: TGTGCCAGCAGTTACGAGCACCCGACCGTGGAGACCCAGTACTTC

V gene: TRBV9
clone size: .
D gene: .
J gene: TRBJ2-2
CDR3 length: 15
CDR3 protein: CASSVEGATGRELFF
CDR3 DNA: TGTGCCAGCAGCGTAGAGGGTGCCACCGGAAGGGAGCTGTTTTTT

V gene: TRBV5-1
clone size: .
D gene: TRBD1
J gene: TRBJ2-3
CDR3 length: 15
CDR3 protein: CASSLMDRGTDTQYF
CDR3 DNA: TGCGCCAGCAGCTTGATGGACAGGGGTACAGATACGCAGTATTTT

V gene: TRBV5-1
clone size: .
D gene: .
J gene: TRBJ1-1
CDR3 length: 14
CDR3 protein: CASSRSDSNTEAFF
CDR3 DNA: TGCGCCAGCTCTCGGTCGGATTCGAACACTGAAGCTTTCTTT

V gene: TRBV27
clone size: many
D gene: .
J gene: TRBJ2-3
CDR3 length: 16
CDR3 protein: CASRERRPLRTDTQYF
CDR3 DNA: TGTGCCAGCAGAGAGAGAAGGCCCCTACGCACAGATACGCAGTATTTT

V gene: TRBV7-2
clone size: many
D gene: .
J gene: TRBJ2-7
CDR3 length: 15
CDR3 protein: CASSSSSGFSYEQYF
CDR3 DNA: TGTGCCAGCAGCTCCTCCAGCGGGTTTTCCTACGAGCAGTACTTC

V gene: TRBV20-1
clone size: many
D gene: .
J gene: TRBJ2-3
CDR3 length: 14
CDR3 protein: CSAETDLGTDTQYF
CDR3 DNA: TGCAGTGCAGAGACGGACCTCGGCACAGATACGCAGTATTTT

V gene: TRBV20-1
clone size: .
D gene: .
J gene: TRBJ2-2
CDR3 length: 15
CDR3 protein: CSAKTGGANTGELFF
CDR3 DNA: TGCAGTGCTAAGACGGGGGGCGCGAACACCGGGGAGCTGTTTTTT

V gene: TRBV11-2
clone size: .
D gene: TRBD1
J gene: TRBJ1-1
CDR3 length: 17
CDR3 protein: CASSPRGEGAIRTEAFF
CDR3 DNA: TGTGCCAGCAGCCCCCGCGGGGAGGGGGCTATTAGGACTGAAGCTTTCTTT

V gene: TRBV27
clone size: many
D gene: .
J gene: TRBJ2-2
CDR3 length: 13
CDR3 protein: CASSFVVTGELFF
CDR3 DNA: TGTGCCAGCAGTTTTGTGGTAACCGGGGAGCTGTTTTTT

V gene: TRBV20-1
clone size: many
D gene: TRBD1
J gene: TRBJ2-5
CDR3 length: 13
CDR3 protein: CSAPHRGLETQYF
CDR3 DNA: TGCAGTGCTCCCCACAGGGGGCTGGAGACCCAGTACTTC

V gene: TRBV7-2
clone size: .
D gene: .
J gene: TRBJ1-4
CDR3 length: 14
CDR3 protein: CASSYDAGTEKLFF
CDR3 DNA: TGTGCCAGCAGCTATGACGCAGGAACCGAAAAACTGTTTTTT

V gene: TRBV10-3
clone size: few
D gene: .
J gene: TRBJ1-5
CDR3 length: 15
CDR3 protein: CAISVPDGPNQPQHF
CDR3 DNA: TGTGCCATCAGTGTCCCGGACGGTCCAAATCAGCCCCAGCATTTT

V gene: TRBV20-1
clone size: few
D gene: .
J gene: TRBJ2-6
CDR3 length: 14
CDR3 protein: CSAAVYAGANVLTF
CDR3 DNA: TGCAGTGCCGCGGTGTATGCCGGGGCCAACGTCCTGACTTTC

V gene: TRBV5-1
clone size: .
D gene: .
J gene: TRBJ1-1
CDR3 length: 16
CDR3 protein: CASSLAVSSSRTEAFF
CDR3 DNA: TGCGCCAGCAGCTTGGCCGTGAGTAGTTCTAGGACTGAAGCTTTCTTT

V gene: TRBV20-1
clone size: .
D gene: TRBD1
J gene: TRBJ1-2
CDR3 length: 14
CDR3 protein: CSARDLGDRYGYTF
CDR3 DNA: TGCAGTGCTAGAGATCTGGGGGACAGATATGGCTACACCTTC